Listed here are 26 T cell receptor beta chains from one sample, sequenced in a study of post-analysis software for immune sequencing data. Every TCR beta cDNA library bore unique molecular identifiers. TCRdb reprocessed the PCR reads with MiXCR, giving one entry per CDR3 protein. The data show 430,000 or so distinct CDR3 sequences, 30% to 45% seen once. Study findings and constraints: Patients had higher frequencies than controls of about five TRBV segments, including TRBV5-6, TRBV5-1 and TRBV20-1.

Their antigens remain unidentified. Sequences were obtained from blood. The receptors derive from a girl aged 2 to 9 with multiple sclerosis.

V and J are TRBV5-1 and TRBJ2-1; 13 bases line up with TRBD2. CDR1 SGHRS and CDR2 YFSETQ come from the germline V gene. CDR3 length: 17 residues. After removal of 0 bases from V and 7 bases from J, the junction contained 7 bases not matched to a gene. The CDR3 DNA reads as TGCGCCAGCAGCTTGGCCTTGACTAGCGGGAGGCGTAATGAGCAGTTCTTC. It specifies CASSLALTSGRRNEQFF. Complete variable domain (other parts from reference TRBV5-1 and TRBJ2-1): KAGVTQTPRYLIKTRGQQVTLSCSPISGHRSVSWYQQTPGQGLQFLFEYFSETQRNKGNFPGRFSGRQFSNSRSEMNVSTLELGDSALYLCASSLALTSGRRNEQFFGPGTRLTVL.

This clonotype was observed a few times. This chain joins TRBV28 and TRBJ1-2; D might be TRBD1 (5 bases). V gave up 5 bases and J gave up 2 bases, with 15 bases separating them. In germline, CDR1 is MDHEN, CDR2 SYDVKM. This CDR3 has 15 amino acids. CDR3 in DNA: TGTGCCAGCAGTGCTACAGGATACTCGAACTATGGCTACACCTTC. It encodes CASSATGYSNYGYTF.

There are a few counts of this clonotype. The rearrangement links TRBV6-5 to TRBJ2-3; TRBD2 matches 14 bases. The CDR3 is 17 amino acids. Germline-derived CDR1 and CDR2 are MNHEY and SVGAGI. The junction had 3 bases not matched to a gene; V was cut back by 0 bases and J by 4 bases. The CDR3 DNA sequence: TGTGCCAGCAGTTACTCCGGACTAGCGGGAGGCCCAGATACGCAGTATTTT. Its protein is CASSYSGLAGGPDTQYF.

This clonotype was observed a few times. V and J are TRBV29-1 and TRBJ1-5; D perhaps matches TRBD1 (6 bases). The CDR3 consists of 13 residues. Trimming stripped 7 bases from V and 5 bases from J, with 15 bases between. Germline V lookup: CDR1 SQVTM, CDR2 ANQGSEA. CDR3 coding DNA: TGCAGCGCAACACAGGGTAGGGATCAGCCCCAGCATTTT. Its protein product is CSATQGRDQPQHF.

The chain joins TRBV5-1 to TRBJ2-3, with 8 bases that match TRBD1. The CDR3 runs 16 residues. Germline CDR1 SGHRS, CDR2 YFSETQ. Trimming removed 7 bases from V and 1 base from J; junction bases left unmatched: 11. CDR3 loop: CASFVHPGQGTDTQYF. In nucleotides, the CDR3 is TGCGCCAGCTTCGTGCATCCGGGACAGGGCACAGATACGCAGTATTTT.

The chain is built from TRBV5-1 and TRBJ2-5; D is undetermined. The CDR3 loop spans 16 amino acids. Trimming removed 0 bases at V and 0 bases at J, with 12 bases between. Germline V lookup: CDR1 SGHRS, CDR2 YFSETQ. The CDR3 is CASSLGWQPHQETQYF. CDR3 DNA: TGCGCCAGCAGCTTGGGATGGCAGCCTCACCAAGAGACCCAGTACTTC.

This clonotype was seen a handful of times. The CDR3 sequence is CASSAPNEKLFF. The CDR3 coding sequence is TGTGCCAGCAGTGCACCGAATGAAAAACTGTTTTTT. The chain joins TRBV28 to TRBJ1-4; D remains ambiguous. Trimming took off 5 bases at V and 5 bases at J, with 6 bases between the two ends. The CDR3 is made up of 12 amino acids. Germline CDR1 is MDHEN and CDR2 is SYDVKM.

V usage is TRBV29-1 and J usage is TRBJ2-5; 8 nucleotides agree with TRBD1. The germline V gene encodes CDR1 SQVTM and CDR2 ANQGSEA. CDR3 length: 15 amino acids. With 6 bases clipped from V and 6 bases from J, the junction kept 15 bases outside the gene matches. CDR3 in amino acids: CSVEPGTGYLKTQYF. The CDR3 DNA reads TGCAGCGTCGAACCTGGGACAGGTTATTTGAAGACCCAGTACTTC.

V is TRBV20-1 and J is TRBJ2-1; 9 bases match TRBD2. The ends lost 0 bases at V and 3 bases at J; junction bases unmatched: 3. The CDR3 is 15 residues long. In germline, CDR1 is DFQATT, CDR2 SNEGSKA (reference sequence). The CDR3 region has the DNA TGCAGTGCTAGAGAGGCTAGCGGGGACTACAATGAGCAGTTCTTC. Its translation is CSAREASGDYNEQFF.

This clonotype was seen more than once but under ten times. The chain has TRBV5-1 and TRBJ2-1; D is undetermined. The CDR3 is 14 residues long. Germline V lookup: CDR1 SGHRS, CDR2 YFSETQ. Trimming shortened V by 4 bases and J by 0 bases, and 8 bases separated the two germline ends. The CDR3 reads CASSTWSSYNEQFF. CDR3 nucleotides: TGCGCCAGCAGCACATGGAGCTCCTACAATGAGCAGTTCTTC.

This clonotype was detected a few times. The chain has TRBV10-3 and TRBJ2-4; perhaps TRBD1 as D (5 bases). The J call is uncertain, as TRBJ2-7 better fits the DNA end. The CDR3 extends over 10 amino acids. CDR1 and CDR2 (germline): ENHRY, SYGVKD. CDR3 sequence: CATRQTEQYF. CDR3 in DNA: TGTGCCACTAGACAGACCGAGCAGTACTTC.

This sequence joins TRBV7-2 and TRBJ2-7, with 7 bases lining up with TRBD2. V was pared by 8 bases and J by 0 bases, with 4 bases of the junction left unmatched. Germline CDR1 SGHTA, CDR2 FQGNSA. CDR3 size: 13 residues. The CDR3 sequence: CASGDYLSYEQYF. The CDR3 bases are TGTGCCAGCGGGGACTACCTCTCCTACGAGCAGTACTTC.

This clonotype turned up a few times. The chain couples TRBV12-3 or TRBV12-4 to TRBJ2-7; TRBD2 might be the D (6 bases). The CDR3 sequence is 13 residues long. The V gene lost 4 bases and the J gene lost 6 bases, with 13 bases spanning the gap. The CDR3 DNA reads TGTGCCAGCAGTTCACTAGCTAACATCGAGCAGTACTTC. Protein product: CASSSLANIEQYF.

V is TRBV5-1 and J is TRBJ2-1; D not resolved. In germline, CDR1 is SGHRS, CDR2 YFSETQ. This CDR3 comprises 15 residues. The V and J ends lost 0 bases and 5 bases respectively, with 12 bases between them. CDR3: CASSLVNSEDNEQFF. The CDR3 DNA is TGCGCCAGCAGCTTGGTGAACTCTGAGGACAATGAGCAGTTCTTC.

The chain combines TRBV20-1 with TRBJ2-5, with TRBD2 identical over 8 bases. With the DNA end fitting TRBJ2-7 better, the J assignment may be wrong. This CDR3 comprises 14 residues. Germline V gene sequence: CDR1 DFQATT, CDR2 SNEGSKA (reference sequence). The CDR3, as DNA: TGCAGTGCTAGATCCCGGGAGGGGGCCTACGAGCAGTACTTC. Amino acids: CSARSREGAYEQYF.

This clonotype was seen more than once but under ten times. The rearrangement uses TRBV24-1 and TRBJ2-1; TRBD2 matches 14 bases. This CDR3 contains 18 residues. Germline values: CDR1 KGHDR, CDR2 SFDVKD. V lost 3 bases and J lost 7; bases outside the gene matches: 10. CDR3 nucleotide sequence: TGTGCCACCAGTGATCGGGTGACTAGCGGGGGGGCCCCGAATGAGCAGTTCTTC. Its translation: CATSDRVTSGGAPNEQFF.

The gene calls are TRBV3-1 and TRBJ1-1; TRBD1 matches at 7 bases. This CDR3 spans 14 amino acids. J lost 5 bases, V lost 4 bases, and 7 bases had no gene match. Germline V CDR1 and CDR2: LGHDT, YNNKEL (reference sequence). CDR3 sequence: CASSPRGIRTEAFF. The CDR3 DNA follows: TGTGCCAGCAGCCCCAGGGGGATACGAACTGAAGCTTTCTTT.

The genes are TRBV7-3 and TRBJ2-1, with a tentative D call TRBD2 (7 bases). The CDR3 totals 15 residues. CDR1 is SGHTA, CDR2 FQGTGA, per germline. V was pared by 1 base and J by 6 bases, with 13 bases between. The CDR3 nucleotides are TGTGCCAGCAGCTTAATCGGGGGGCCTCGCAATGAGCAGTTCTTC. Its protein is CASSLIGGPRNEQFF.

This clonotype was observed a few times. This chain links TRBV24-1 with TRBJ2-5, with TRBD1 matching over 11 bases. CDR3 size: 16 residues. From germline, CDR1 is KGHDR and CDR2 SFDVKD. V trimming: 2 bases; J trimming: 5 bases; junction bases outside the gene matches: 6. The CDR3 nucleotides are TGTGCCACCAGTGATTCGTCCGGGACAGGGGGGGAGACCCAGTACTTC. This encodes CATSDSSGTGGETQYF.

This clonotype was seen a few times. The chain combines TRBV7-2 with TRBJ2-7; no clear D gene. Per the germline V gene, CDR1 is SGHTA and CDR2 is FQGNSA. V was shortened by 1 base and J by 6 bases, with 13 bases between the two germline ends. This CDR3 spans 14 amino acids. The CDR3 protein is CASSLGGVPPEQYF. In DNA, the CDR3 is TGTGCCAGCAGCTTAGGTGGGGTCCCTCCCGAGCAGTACTTC.

This chain connects TRBV5-1 to TRBJ1-1; D is ambiguous. Germline V CDR1 and CDR2: SGHRS, YFSETQ. Trimming removed 0 bases from V and 0 bases from J, with 12 bases in between. The CDR3 loop spans 16 amino acids. The CDR3 here is CASSLEPGFMNTEAFF. The DNA of the CDR3 is TGCGCCAGCAGCTTGGAGCCCGGATTCATGAACACTGAAGCTTTCTTT.

This clonotype was picked up a small number of times. The chain is built from TRBV12-3 or TRBV12-4 and TRBJ2-5, with D possibly called TRBD1 or TRBD2 (7 bases each). The CDR3 has 15 amino acids. Trimming removed 3 bases from V and 1 base from J, with 12 bases in between. The CDR3 region is CASSFRGGTQETQYF. The DNA of the CDR3 is TGTGCCAGCAGTTTCAGGGGGGGTACCCAAGAGACCCAGTACTTC.

Details on this clonotype: Germline and junction disagree at one end, which may indicate a read error. The chain uses TRBV5-1 and TRBJ1-4; D gene ambiguous. CDR1 is SGHRS and CDR2 is YFSETQ in the germline V gene. CDR3 size: 15 residues. In nucleotides, the CDR3 is TGCGCCAGCAGCTTTGACGGCCCTGCTAATGAAAAACGGTTTTTT. Translating gives CASSFDGPANEKRFF.

The rearrangement uses TRBV7-9 and TRBJ2-2; no reliable D call. Germline V gene lookup returns CDR1 SEHNR and CDR2 FQNEAQ (reference sequence). With 4 bases removed from V and 3 bases from J, the gap between germline ends came to 12 bases. This CDR3 is built from 15 residues. The CDR3 DNA reads TGTGCCAGCAGCTCCTTTTCTAGGGACACCGGGGAGCTGTTTTTT. As protein: CASSSFSRDTGELFF.

This clonotype was recorded only once. The genes are TRBV29-1 and TRBJ2-1; D unclear. Germline assignment: CDR1 SQVTM and CDR2 ANQGSEA. The CDR3 is 14 amino acids. The V end lost 4 bases, the J end lost 7 bases, and 17 bases lay between the germline ends. The CDR3 here is CSVAGGRTWNEQFF. The CDR3 DNA reads as TGCAGCGTTGCTGGCGGACGCACCTGGAATGAGCAGTTCTTC.

The rearrangement joins TRBV20-1 to TRBJ2-3; perhaps TRBD2 as D (6 bases). CDR1 and CDR2 (germline): DFQATT, SNEGSKA (reference sequence). The CDR3 spans 17 residues. V was trimmed by 0 bases and J by 4 bases, leaving 20 bases between them. CDR3 amino acids: CSARDPPSMRGPDTQYF. DNA for the CDR3: TGCAGTGCTAGAGATCCCCCCTCGATGCGGGGCCCAGATACGCAGTATTTT.